This TCR beta chain was retrieved from a study of Graves' ophthalmopathy and Graves' hyperthyroidism. Overall study context: The study drew peripheral blood at initial diagnosis, before any treatment. Study-wide points: Most expanded thyroid clonotypes above 0.001 frequency also appeared in blood.

Hyperthyroidism counted as stable given no ophthalmopathy within 18 months of follow-up. This clonotype was observed a handful of times. No antigen is known for it. This CDR3 contains 12 residues. Germline-derived CDR1 and CDR2 are SGHRS and YFSETQ. The ends were cut back, 3 bases at V and 5 bases at J, with 9 bases in the middle. Using RNA transcripts, the TCR beta CDR3 regions were amplified. First-round RT-PCR with HTBI primers preceded a second-round multiplex PCR. Each CDR3 protein gets one entry after TCRdb re-called the multiplex PCR reads with MiXCR. The data contain a few hundred thousand distinct CDR3 sequences, roughly 17% of them singletons.

Sequencing input: peripheral blood. This rearrangement joins TRBV5-1 to TRBJ2-7, with a possible D match to TRBD1 (5 bases). The receptor's source is an adult woman with stable Graves' hyperthyroidism. CDR3 protein: CASSYAGNEQYF. The CDR3 bases are TGCGCCAGCAGCTACGCAGGGAACGAGCAGTACTTC.